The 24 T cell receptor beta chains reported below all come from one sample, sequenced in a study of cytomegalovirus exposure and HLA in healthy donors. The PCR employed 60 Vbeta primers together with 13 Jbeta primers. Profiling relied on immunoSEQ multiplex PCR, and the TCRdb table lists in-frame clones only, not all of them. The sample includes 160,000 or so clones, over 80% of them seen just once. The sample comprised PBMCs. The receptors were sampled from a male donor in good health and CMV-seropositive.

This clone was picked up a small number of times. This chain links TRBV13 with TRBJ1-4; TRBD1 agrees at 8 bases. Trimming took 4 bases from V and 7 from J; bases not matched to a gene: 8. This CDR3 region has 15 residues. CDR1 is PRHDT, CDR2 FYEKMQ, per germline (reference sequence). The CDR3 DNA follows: TGTGCCAGCAGCTACAGGGGGTCGATAAGTGAAAAACTGTTTTTT. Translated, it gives CASSYRGSISEKLFF.

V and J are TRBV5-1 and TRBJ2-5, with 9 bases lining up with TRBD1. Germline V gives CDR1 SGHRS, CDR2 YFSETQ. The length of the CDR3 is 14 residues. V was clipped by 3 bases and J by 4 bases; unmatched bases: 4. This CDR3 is CASSWRTGAETQYF. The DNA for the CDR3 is TGCGCCAGCAGCTGGAGGACAGGGGCAGAGACCCAGTACTTC.

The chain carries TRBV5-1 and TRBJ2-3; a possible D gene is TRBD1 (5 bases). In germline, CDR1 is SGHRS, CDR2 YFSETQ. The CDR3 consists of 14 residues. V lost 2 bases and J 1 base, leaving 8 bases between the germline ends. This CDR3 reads CASSFLGGTDTQYF. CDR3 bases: TGCGCCAGCAGCTTTCTAGGGGGCACAGATACGCAGTATTTT.

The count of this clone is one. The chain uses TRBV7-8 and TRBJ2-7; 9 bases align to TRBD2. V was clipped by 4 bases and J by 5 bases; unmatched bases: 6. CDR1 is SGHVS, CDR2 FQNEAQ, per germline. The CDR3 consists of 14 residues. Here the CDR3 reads CASSYRLAADEQYF. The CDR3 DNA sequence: TGTGCCAGCAGCTATAGACTAGCGGCAGACGAGCAGTACTTC.

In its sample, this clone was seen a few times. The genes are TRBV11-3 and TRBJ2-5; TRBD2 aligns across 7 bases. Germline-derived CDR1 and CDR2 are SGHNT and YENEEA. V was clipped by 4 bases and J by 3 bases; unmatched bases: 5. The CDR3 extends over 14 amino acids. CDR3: CASSSPRGEETQYF. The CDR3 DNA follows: TGTGCCAGCAGCTCCCCCCGGGGGGAAGAGACCCAGTACTTC.

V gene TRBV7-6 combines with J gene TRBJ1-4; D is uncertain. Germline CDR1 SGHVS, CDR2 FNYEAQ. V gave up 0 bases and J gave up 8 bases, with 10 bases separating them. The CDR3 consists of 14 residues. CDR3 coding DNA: TGTGCCAGCAGCTTAGCGGCAGTAACCGAAAAACTGTTTTTT. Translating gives CASSLAAVTEKLFF.

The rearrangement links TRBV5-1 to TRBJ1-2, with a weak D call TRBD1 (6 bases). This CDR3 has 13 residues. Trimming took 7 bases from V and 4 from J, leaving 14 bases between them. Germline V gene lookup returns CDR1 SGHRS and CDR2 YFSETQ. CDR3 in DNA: TGCGCCAGCTCCCAGGACAGCTCCTATGGCTACACCTTC. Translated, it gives CASSQDSSYGYTF.

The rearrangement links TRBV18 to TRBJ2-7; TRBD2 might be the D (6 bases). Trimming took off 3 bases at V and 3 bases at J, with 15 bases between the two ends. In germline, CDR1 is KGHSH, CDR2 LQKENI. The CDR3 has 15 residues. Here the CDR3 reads CASSPGKRALYEQYF. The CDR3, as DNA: TGTGCCAGCTCACCCGGTAAGCGGGCACTCTACGAGCAGTACTTC.

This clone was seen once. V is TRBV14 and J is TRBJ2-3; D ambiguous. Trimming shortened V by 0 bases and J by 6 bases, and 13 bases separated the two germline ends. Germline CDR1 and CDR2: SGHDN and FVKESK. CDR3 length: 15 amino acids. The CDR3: CASSQDEVYQDTQYF. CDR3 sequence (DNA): TGTGCCAGCAGCCAAGATGAGGTGTACCAGGATACGCAGTATTTT.

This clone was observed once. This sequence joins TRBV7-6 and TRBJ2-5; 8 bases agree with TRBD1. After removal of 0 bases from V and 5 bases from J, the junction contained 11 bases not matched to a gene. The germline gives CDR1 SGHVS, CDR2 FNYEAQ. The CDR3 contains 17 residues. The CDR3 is CASSLALGQGAGETQYF. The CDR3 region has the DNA TGTGCCAGCAGCTTAGCGCTGGGGCAGGGGGCGGGCGAGACCCAGTACTTC.

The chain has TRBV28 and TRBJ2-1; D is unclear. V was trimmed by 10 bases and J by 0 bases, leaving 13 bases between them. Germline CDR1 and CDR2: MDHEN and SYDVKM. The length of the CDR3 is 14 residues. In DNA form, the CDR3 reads TGTGCCACCGCCCCTCCGGGCTCCTACAATGAGCAGTTCTTC. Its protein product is CATAPPGSYNEQFF. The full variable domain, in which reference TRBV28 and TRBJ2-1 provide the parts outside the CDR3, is DVKVTQSSRYLVKRTGEKVFLECVQDMDHENMFWYRQDPGLGLRLIYFSYDVKMKEKGDIPEGYSVSREKKERFSLILESASTNQTSMYLCATAPPGSYNEQFFGPGTRLTVL.

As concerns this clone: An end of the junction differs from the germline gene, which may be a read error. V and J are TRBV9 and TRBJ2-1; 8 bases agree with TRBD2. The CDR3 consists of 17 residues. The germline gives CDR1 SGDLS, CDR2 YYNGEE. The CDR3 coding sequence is TGTGCCCGCAGCGTCTTTTCTAGGACTGCCGGGAGGGATGAGCAGTTCTTC. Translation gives CARSVFSRTAGRDEQFF.

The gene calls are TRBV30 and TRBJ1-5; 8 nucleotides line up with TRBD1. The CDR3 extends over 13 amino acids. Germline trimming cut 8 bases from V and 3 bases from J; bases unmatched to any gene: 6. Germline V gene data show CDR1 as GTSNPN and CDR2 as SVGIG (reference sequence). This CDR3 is CAARDRFNQPQHF. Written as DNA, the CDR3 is TGTGCCGCCCGGGACAGGTTCAATCAGCCCCAGCATTTT.

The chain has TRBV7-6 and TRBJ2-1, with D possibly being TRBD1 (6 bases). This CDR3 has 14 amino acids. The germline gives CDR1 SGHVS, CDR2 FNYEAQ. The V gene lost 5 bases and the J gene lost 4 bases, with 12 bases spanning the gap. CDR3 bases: TGTGCCAGCAGCCTGGGACACCCATACAATGAGCAGTTCTTC. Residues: CASSLGHPYNEQFF.

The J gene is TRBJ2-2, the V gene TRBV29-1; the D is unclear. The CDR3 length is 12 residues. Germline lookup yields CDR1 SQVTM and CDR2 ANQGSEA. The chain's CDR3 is CSWSMNTGELFF. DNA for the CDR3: TGCAGTTGGAGTATGAACACCGGGGAGCTGTTTTTT.

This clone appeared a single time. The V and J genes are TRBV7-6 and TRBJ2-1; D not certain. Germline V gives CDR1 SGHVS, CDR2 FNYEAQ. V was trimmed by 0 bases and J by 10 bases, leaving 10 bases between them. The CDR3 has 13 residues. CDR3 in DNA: TGTGCCAGCAGCTTAGCGGAGTCAGAGGAGCAGTTCTTC. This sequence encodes CASSLAESEEQFF.

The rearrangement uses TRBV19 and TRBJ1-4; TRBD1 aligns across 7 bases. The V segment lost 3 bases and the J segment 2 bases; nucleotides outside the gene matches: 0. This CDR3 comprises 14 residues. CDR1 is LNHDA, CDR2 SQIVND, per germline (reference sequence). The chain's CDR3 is CASSMTGTNEKLFF. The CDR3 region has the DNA TGTGCCAGTAGTATGACAGGGACTAATGAAAAACTGTTTTTT.

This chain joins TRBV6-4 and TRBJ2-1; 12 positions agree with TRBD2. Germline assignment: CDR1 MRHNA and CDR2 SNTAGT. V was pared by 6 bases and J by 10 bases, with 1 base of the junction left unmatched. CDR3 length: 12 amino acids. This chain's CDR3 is CASRGLAGEQFF. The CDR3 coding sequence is TGTGCCAGCAGAGGACTAGCGGGGGAGCAGTTCTTC.

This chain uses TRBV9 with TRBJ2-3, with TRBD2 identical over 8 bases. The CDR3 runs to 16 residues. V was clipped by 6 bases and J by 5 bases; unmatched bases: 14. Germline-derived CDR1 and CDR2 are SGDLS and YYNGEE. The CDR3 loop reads CASTPFGGRSGDTQYF. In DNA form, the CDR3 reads TGTGCCAGCACCCCTTTCGGCGGGAGGTCCGGAGATACGCAGTATTTT.

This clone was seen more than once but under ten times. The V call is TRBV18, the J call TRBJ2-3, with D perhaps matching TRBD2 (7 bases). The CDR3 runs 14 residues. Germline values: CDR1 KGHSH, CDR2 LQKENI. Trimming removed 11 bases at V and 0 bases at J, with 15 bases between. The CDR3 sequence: CACQRDKSTDTQYF. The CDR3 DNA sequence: TGTGCCTGCCAGCGGGACAAGAGCACAGATACGCAGTATTTT.

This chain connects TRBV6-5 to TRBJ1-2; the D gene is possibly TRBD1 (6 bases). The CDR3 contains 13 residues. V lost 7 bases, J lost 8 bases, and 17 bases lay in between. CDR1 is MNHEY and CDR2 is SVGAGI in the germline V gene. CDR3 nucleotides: TGTGCCAGCACCATTACGGGTGGGGGCGGCTACACCTTC. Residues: CASTITGGGGYTF.

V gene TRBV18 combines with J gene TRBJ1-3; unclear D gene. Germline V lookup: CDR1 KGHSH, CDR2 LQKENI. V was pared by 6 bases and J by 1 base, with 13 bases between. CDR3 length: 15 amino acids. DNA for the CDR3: TGTGCCAGCTCCCCCACGTCCGGTTCTGGAAACACCATATATTTT. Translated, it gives CASSPTSGSGNTIYF.

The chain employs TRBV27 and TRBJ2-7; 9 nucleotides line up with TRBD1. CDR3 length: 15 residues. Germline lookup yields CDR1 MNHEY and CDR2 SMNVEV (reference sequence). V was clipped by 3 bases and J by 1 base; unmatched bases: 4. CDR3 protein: CASSLGQGLSYEQYF. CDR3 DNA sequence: TGTGCCAGCAGTTTGGGACAGGGCTTATCCTACGAGCAGTACTTC.

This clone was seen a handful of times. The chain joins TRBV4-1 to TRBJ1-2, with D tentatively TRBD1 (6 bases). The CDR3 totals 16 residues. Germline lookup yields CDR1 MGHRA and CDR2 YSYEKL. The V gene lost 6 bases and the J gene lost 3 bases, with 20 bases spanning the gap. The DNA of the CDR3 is TGCGCCAGCAGAGGAAACAGGGTCCGAGGTGACTATGGCTACACCTTC. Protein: CASRGNRVRGDYGYTF.